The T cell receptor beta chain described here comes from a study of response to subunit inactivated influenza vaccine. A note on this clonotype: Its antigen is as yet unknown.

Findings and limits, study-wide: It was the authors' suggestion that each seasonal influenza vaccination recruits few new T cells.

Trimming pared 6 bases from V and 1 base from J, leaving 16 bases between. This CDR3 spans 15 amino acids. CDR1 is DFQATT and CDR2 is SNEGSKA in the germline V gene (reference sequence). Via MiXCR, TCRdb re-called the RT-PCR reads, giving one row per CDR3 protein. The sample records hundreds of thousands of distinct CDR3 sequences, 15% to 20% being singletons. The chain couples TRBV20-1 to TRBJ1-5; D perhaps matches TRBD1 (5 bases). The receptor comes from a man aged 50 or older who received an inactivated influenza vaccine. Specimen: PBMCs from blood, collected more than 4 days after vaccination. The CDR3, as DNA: TGCAGTGCGCCTCCGTTGGGGGGAAGCAATCAGCCCCAGCATTTT. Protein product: CSAPPLGGSNQPQHF.